The next 32 T cell receptor beta chains were all read from a single sample in a study of cytomegalovirus exposure and HLA in healthy donors. The PCR used 60 Vbeta and 13 Jbeta primers. Generated by immunoSEQ multiplex PCR, the TCRdb table keeps only in-frame clones and is missing some. The sample holds about 160,000 clones, around 84% seen once. The sequencing sample was made of PBMCs. The receptors derive from a man between 18 and 29 years old in good health and CMV-seropositive.

V gene TRBV5-1 combines with J gene TRBJ2-1; a weak D match, TRBD2 (6 bases). Looked up from germline, CDR1 is SGHRS and CDR2 is YFSETQ. The V end lost 0 bases, the J end lost 5 bases, and 21 bases lay between the germline ends. The CDR3 length is 18 residues. The CDR3 loop reads CASSLGRVGSGGNNEQFF. The DNA for the CDR3 is TGCGCCAGCAGCTTGGGACGTGTTGGCTCCGGAGGGAACAATGAGCAGTTCTTC.

The chain joins TRBV2 to TRBJ1-1, with 8 nucleotides matching TRBD1. Trimming removed 0 bases from V and 8 bases from J; junction bases left unmatched: 5. Germline CDR1 and CDR2: SNHLY and FYNNEI. The CDR3 runs 14 residues. The CDR3 protein is CASSEARQGSEAFF. As DNA, the CDR3 is TGTGCCAGCAGTGAAGCGAGACAGGGGAGCGAAGCTTTCTTT.

The V call is TRBV7-6, the J call TRBJ1-2, with D maybe TRBD1 (5 bases). With 5 bases removed from V and 9 bases from J, the gap between germline ends came to 10 bases. This CDR3 contains 11 residues. CDR1 is SGHVS, CDR2 FNYEAQ, per germline. The CDR3 spells CASSAGGSYTF. The CDR3 DNA is TGTGCCAGCAGCGCGGGGGGTAGCTACACCTTC.

The chain recombines TRBV4-1 with TRBJ2-3; D is ambiguous. Trimming removed 0 bases from V and 11 bases from J, with 9 bases in between. In germline, CDR1 is MGHRA, CDR2 YSYEKL. The CDR3 contains 12 residues. The CDR3 sequence: CASSQDQSVQYF. Written as DNA, the CDR3 is TGCGCCAGCAGCCAAGACCAGAGCGTGCAGTATTTT.

The rearrangement links TRBV6-5 to TRBJ2-3, with 7 bases that match TRBD2. This CDR3 is 14 amino acids long. Losses at the gene ends were 8 bases for V and 5 bases for J; bases not matched to a gene: 10. CDR1 and CDR2 from the germline V gene are MNHEY and SVGAGI. CDR3 bases: TGTGCCAGCGGGGGGGGGTCTCGGGGAGATACGCAGTATTTT. Translated: CASGGGSRGDTQYF.

This clone was counted a few times. The chain employs TRBV6-4 and TRBJ1-4, with D uncertain. The CDR3 has 13 amino acids. CDR1 MRHNA and CDR2 SNTAGT come from the germline V gene. V lost 6 bases and J lost 3, with 8 bases in between. The CDR3 sequence is CASSATANEKLFF. In DNA, the CDR3 is TGTGCCAGCAGCGCAACAGCTAATGAAAAACTGTTTTTT.

The rearrangement uses TRBV5-5 and TRBJ2-5; D not resolved. This CDR3 contains 13 residues. Germline V gene data show CDR1 as SGHKS and CDR2 as YYEKEE (reference sequence). Trimming cost V 7 bases and J 4 bases, with 14 bases left between them. The CDR3 reads CASDRTEGETQYF. Here the CDR3 DNA reads TGTGCCAGCGACCGTACAGAAGGAGAGACCCAGTACTTC.

The chain carries TRBV19 and TRBJ1-5; TRBD1 matches at 9 bases. Germline assignment: CDR1 LNHDA and CDR2 SQIVND (reference sequence). The CDR3 totals 14 residues. Germline trimming cut 8 bases from V and 9 bases from J; bases unmatched to any gene: 11. The CDR3 is CASCPPGQGWPQHF. The CDR3 nucleotides read TGTGCCAGTTGTCCTCCGGGACAGGGCTGGCCCCAGCATTTT.

This chain joins TRBV10-3 and TRBJ1-6; D is ambiguous. V was trimmed by 8 bases and J by 10 bases, leaving 21 bases between them. The CDR3 totals 15 residues. CDR1 is ENHRY, CDR2 SYGVKD, per germline. CDR3 in amino acids: CAIAPAPGPGSPLHF. CDR3 bases: TGTGCCATCGCCCCAGCCCCTGGCCCGGGGTCACCCCTCCACTTT.

The chain joins TRBV4-2 to TRBJ2-1; 7 nucleotides match TRBD2. Germline assignment: CDR1 LGHNA and CDR2 YNFKEQ. V trimming: 0 bases; J trimming: 7 bases; junction bases outside the gene matches: 12. This CDR3 is 17 amino acids long. CDR3: CASSQDLYRLAVNEQFF. The CDR3 DNA reads TGTGCCAGCAGCCAAGATCTTTATAGACTAGCTGTGAATGAGCAGTTCTTC.

The genes are TRBV7-2 and TRBJ1-6; no clear D gene. Germline-derived CDR1 and CDR2 are SGHTA and FQGNSA. V was cut by 1 base and J by 6 bases, with 7 bases left in between. This CDR3 comprises 14 residues. For the CDR3, the DNA is TGTGCCAGCAGCTTAGTTTCGGGTAATTCACCCCTCCACTTT. Translating gives CASSLVSGNSPLHF.

This clone was counted a few times. The rearrangement links TRBV4-3 to TRBJ1-4; weak D call: TRBD1 (5 bases). The CDR3 covers 16 residues. The germline gives CDR1 LGHNA, CDR2 YSLEER. V shed 4 bases and J shed 6 bases, with 18 bases lying between them. The CDR3 loop reads CASSRHRGVSDEKLFF. CDR3 coding DNA: TGCGCCAGCAGCCGCCATCGGGGGGTATCGGATGAAAAACTGTTTTTT.

The CDR3 DNA reads TGTGCCAGCAGTGCCTGGACAGGAACCCTGAGCACTGAAGCTTTCTTT. Translating it yields CASSAWTGTLSTEAFF. This chain uses TRBV6-1 with TRBJ1-1; 7 bases are a match to TRBD1. Germline values: CDR1 MNHNS, CDR2 SASEGT. CDR3 size: 16 residues. The ends lost 4 bases at V and 4 bases at J; junction bases unmatched: 12.

The V call is TRBV7-9, the J call TRBJ2-7, with 13 bases aligning to TRBD2. V dropped 3 bases and J dropped 2; count of bases not matched to a gene: 1. Germline V gives CDR1 SEHNR, CDR2 FQNEAQ (reference sequence). The CDR3 is made up of 15 amino acids. The CDR3, as DNA: TGTGCCAGCAGCTTGGGGACTAGCGGGACCTACGAGCAGTACTTC. Protein: CASSLGTSGTYEQYF.

The chain recombines TRBV7-2 with TRBJ1-2; no clear D. This CDR3 has 15 residues. CDR1 is SGHTA and CDR2 is FQGNSA in the germline V gene. V shed 5 bases and J shed 7 bases, with 20 bases lying between them. The CDR3 sequence: CASSDTVRQAGGYTF. The CDR3 DNA follows: TGTGCCAGCAGCGACACTGTAAGACAAGCCGGTGGCTACACCTTC.

The V call is TRBV30, the J call TRBJ2-5; 7 positions agree with TRBD1. V shed 5 bases and J 3 bases; nucleotides not matched to a gene: 6. The CDR3 has 13 residues. In germline, CDR1 is GTSNPN, CDR2 SVGIG (reference sequence). The CDR3 coding sequence is TGTGCCTGGTCGAAAGACAGGGAAGAGACCCAGTACTTC. Translation gives CAWSKDREETQYF.

The chain uses TRBV7-2 and TRBJ1-3, with 7 bases matching TRBD1. V was pared by 4 bases and J by 2 bases, with 2 bases of the junction left unmatched. The length of the CDR3 is 14 residues. Germline V gene sequence: CDR1 SGHTA, CDR2 FQGNSA. The CDR3 here is CASSYRGTGNTIYF. The CDR3 DNA reads TGTGCCAGCAGCTACAGGGGAACTGGAAACACCATATATTTT.

The chain is built from TRBV19 and TRBJ1-2; 12 bases fit TRBD1. Germline V gene lookup returns CDR1 LNHDA and CDR2 SQIVND (reference sequence). V shed 6 bases and J 4 bases; nucleotides not matched to a gene: 9. The length of the CDR3 is 16 residues. CDR3: CASSRGQGALGYGYTF. The CDR3, as DNA: TGTGCCAGTAGCCGGGGACAGGGGGCGCTTGGCTATGGCTACACCTTC.

The CDR3: CASSLGAGYGYTF. In nucleotides, the CDR3 is TGTGCCAGCAGCTTAGGGGCAGGGTATGGCTACACCTTC. The V call is TRBV7-9, the J call TRBJ1-2; perhaps TRBD1 as D (5 bases). The V gene's germline CDR1 is SEHNR and CDR2 FQNEAQ (reference sequence). Trimming shortened V by 1 base and J by 5 bases, and 8 bases separated the two germline ends. The CDR3 runs to 13 residues.

This clone was counted a single time. One junction end disagrees with the germline gene, perhaps due to a read error. Other DNA sequences of this sample code for an identical CDR3. This chain links TRBV7-7 with TRBJ2-3, with TRBD2 matching 14 bases. The CDR3 loop spans 15 amino acids. Looked up from germline, CDR1 is SSHAT and CDR2 is FNYEAQ (reference sequence). The CDR3 DNA reads TGTGCTAGCAGCCAAGGACTAGCGGGGGGAACCAAACAGTATTTT. Translated, it gives CASSQGLAGGTKQYF.

This clone was seen only once. It is likely a read error, because the conserved phenylalanine at the end of the CDR3 is missing. The chain combines TRBV7-9 with TRBJ1-2; 7 bases are shared with TRBD1. This CDR3 is built from 15 residues. V lost 4 bases and J lost 6; bases outside the gene matches: 11. Germline CDR1 SEHNR, CDR2 FQNEAQ (reference sequence). The CDR3 is CASSSYLRGHDGYTL. For the CDR3, the DNA is TGTGCCAGCAGCTCATATCTGAGGGGGCACGATGGCTACACCCTC.

This clone appeared a single time. The germline gene is not matched at one end of the junction; a read error may be the cause. The chain carries TRBV7-9 and TRBJ2-1; D ambiguous. Germline V gene sequence: CDR1 SEHNR, CDR2 FQNEAQ (reference sequence). CDR3 length equals 10 residues. CDR3 nucleotides: TGTTCCAGCAGCTCAAATGAGCAGTTCTTC. This translates into CSSSSNEQFF.

This rearrangement joins TRBV4-3 to TRBJ1-1; D is perhaps TRBD1 (6 bases). With 2 bases removed from V and 5 bases from J, the gap between germline ends came to 15 bases. CDR1 is LGHNA and CDR2 is YSLEER in the germline V gene. The CDR3 consists of 15 residues. The CDR3 bases are TGCGCCAGCAGCCAAACAGCTACGACAGGTACTGAAGCTTTCTTT. As protein: CASSQTATTGTEAFF.

The rearrangement links TRBV9 to TRBJ2-3, with TRBD2 matching 11 bases. The CDR3 is 16 residues long. The V gene's germline CDR1 is SGDLS and CDR2 YYNGEE. Trimming cost V 1 base and J 0 bases; bases outside gene matches: 1. This CDR3 is CASSVTSGGSTDTQYF. Here the CDR3 DNA reads TGTGCCAGCAGCGTAACTAGCGGGGGAAGCACAGATACGCAGTATTTT.

This chain connects TRBV4-3 to TRBJ2-7, with 8 bases matching TRBD2. Per germline, CDR1 LGHNA and CDR2 YSLEER. This CDR3 contains 16 residues. V gave up 0 bases and J gave up 3 bases; unmatched junction bases: 7. Here the CDR3 reads CASSQERAGGDYEQYF. The CDR3 region has the DNA TGCGCCAGCAGCCAAGAAAGGGCGGGGGGCGACTACGAGCAGTACTTC.

In its sample, this clone was seen once. The chain couples TRBV2 to TRBJ1-6; D possibly corresponds to TRBD1 (6 bases). Trimming left V 3 bases short and J 10 bases short, with 10 bases between. There are 13 residues in the CDR3. Germline V lookup: CDR1 SNHLY, CDR2 FYNNEI. DNA of the CDR3: TGTGCCAGCAGTGAGACAGGCAGATCACCCCTCCACTTT. Translated: CASSETGRSPLHF.

Here the CDR3 reads CASSLGTANLYGYTF. In nucleotides, the CDR3 is TGTGCCAGCAGCCTTGGGACAGCGAACCTCTATGGCTACACCTTC. The gene calls are TRBV5-4 and TRBJ1-2; 7 bases fit TRBD1. The V segment lost 4 bases and the J segment 4 bases; nucleotides outside the gene matches: 10. The CDR3 sequence is 15 residues long. CDR1 is SGHNT and CDR2 is YYREEE in the germline V gene (reference sequence).

DNA of the CDR3: TGTGCCAGCAGCGCCGGACAGTACACTGAAGCTTTCTTT. This gives the protein CASSAGQYTEAFF. V and J are TRBV9 and TRBJ1-1, with D possibly matching TRBD1 (6 bases). Germline CDR1 reads SGDLS; CDR2 reads YYNGEE. Deletions cut 3 bases from V and 3 bases from J, with 9 bases between. This CDR3 region has 13 residues.

J is TRBJ2-3 and V is TRBV7-2; TRBD2 agrees at 16 bases. The CDR3 covers 19 residues. Per the germline V gene, CDR1 is SGHTA and CDR2 is FQGNSA. V lost 5 bases and J lost 0; bases outside the gene matches: 8. The CDR3 nucleotides read TGTGCCAGCAGCCTAGGGACTAGCGGGGGGGCTACCAGCACAGATACGCAGTATTTT. It is translated as CASSLGTSGGATSTDTQYF. The full variable domain, rest sourced from reference TRBV7-2 and TRBJ2-3, is GAGVSQSPSNKVTEKGKDVELRCDPISGHTALYWYRQSLGQGLEFLIYFQGNSAPDKSGLPSDRFSAERTGGSVSTLTIQRTQQEDSAVYLCASSLGTSGGATSTDTQYFGPGTRLTVL.

The V call is TRBV19, the J call TRBJ1-5; possible D gene TRBD1, 6 bases. The V and J ends lost 9 bases and 5 bases respectively, with 17 bases between them. From germline, CDR1 is LNHDA and CDR2 SQIVND (reference sequence). This CDR3 has 14 residues. The CDR3 DNA reads TGTGCCAGCCTTTTGGGGGGGCATGATCAGCCCCAGCATTTT. Its protein is CASLLGGHDQPQHF.

This clone occurred once. The rearrangement uses TRBV10-3 and TRBJ2-3, with D possibly being TRBD2 (6 bases). Germline assignment: CDR1 ENHRY and CDR2 SYGVKD. The CDR3 is 16 amino acids. The ends were cut back, 8 bases at V and 0 bases at J, with 18 bases in the middle. The CDR3 loop reads CAILCGERASTDTQYF. The CDR3 coding sequence is TGTGCCATCCTCTGCGGGGAACGGGCTAGCACAGATACGCAGTATTTT.

This sequence joins TRBV14 and TRBJ1-1; no firm D call. The CDR3 covers 14 residues. Germline CDR1 SGHDN, CDR2 FVKESK. V lost 2 bases, J lost 1 base, and 8 bases lay in between. This CDR3 is CASSQLSGNTEAFF. The CDR3, as DNA: TGTGCCAGCAGCCAACTGTCAGGGAACACTGAAGCTTTCTTT.